A single sample gave rise to the 31 T cell receptor beta chains below, sequenced in a study of OX40 agonist ivuxolimab in advanced cancers. The method behind the library was the immunoSEQ multiplex PCR assay. Here the immuneACCESS table is served through TCRdb, limited to in-frame sequences with V and J called. Missing clones are a known gap in these copies; in checked studies unresolved V genes cover under half, and the rest lacks a known reason. The sample profile shows 55,000 to 70,000 clones; more than 75% of them were found once. The ten largest clones capture under 6.5% of the sample. This specimen consisted of CD4+ or CD8+ T cells sorted from blood, obtained in a trial of the OX40 agonist ivuxolimab. These TCRs come from an adult with an advanced solid tumor such as melanoma, head and neck, liver or kidney cancer.

J is TRBJ1-5 and V is TRBV30, with D possibly being TRBD1 (6 bases). V lost 2 bases to trimming and J lost 4 bases, with 18 bases between them. The CDR3 extends over 16 amino acids. Per the germline V gene, CDR1 is GTSNPN and CDR2 is SVGIG (reference sequence). DNA of the CDR3: TGTGCCTGGAGTCGCGGGGAGGGACATGGTAATCAGCCCCAGCATTTT. This gives the protein CAWSRGEGHGNQPQHF.

The chain links TRBV9 to TRBJ1-3; a weak D match, TRBD1 (5 bases). V was clipped by 0 bases and J by 4 bases, with 20 bases between them. The CDR3 consists of 18 residues. The germline CDR1 and CDR2 sequences are SGDLS and YYNGEE. The CDR3 reads CASSVGTNFEGQGNTIYF. In DNA, the CDR3 is TGTGCCAGCAGCGTAGGAACCAACTTCGAGGGGCAGGGAAACACCATATATTTT.

This chain links TRBV10-3 with TRBJ1-2; TRBD1 is a possible D gene (6 bases). This CDR3 region has 12 residues. The ends were cut back, 4 bases at V and 8 bases at J, with 11 bases in the middle. The germline CDR1 and CDR2 sequences are ENHRY and SYGVKD. The CDR3 DNA reads as TGTGCCATCAGTGCAAGGGGGGCGGGCTACACCTTC. This codes for CAISARGAGYTF.

The rearrangement links TRBV5-6 to TRBJ2-5; weak D call: TRBD1 (6 bases). V lost 0 bases to trimming and J lost 4 bases, with 10 bases between them. There are 14 residues in the CDR3. Germline-derived CDR1 and CDR2 are SGHDT and YYEEEE. The CDR3 region is CASSLVGRGETQYF. The CDR3 DNA reads as TGTGCCAGCAGCTTGGTTGGCAGGGGAGAGACCCAGTACTTC.

The CDR3 DNA reads TGTGCCAGCAGTTTAGCGTCTAGCGGGGGGGTTACGACAGATACGCAGTATTTT. Its protein product is CASSLASSGGVTTDTQYF. The chain carries TRBV27 and TRBJ2-3; 12 nucleotides agree with TRBD2. From germline, CDR1 is MNHEY and CDR2 SMNVEV (reference sequence). The CDR3 runs to 18 residues. V gave up 2 bases and J gave up 3 bases; unmatched junction bases: 9.

The chain has TRBV4-2 and TRBJ2-7, with TRBD1 matching over 9 bases. CDR1 is LGHNA, CDR2 YNFKEQ, per germline. V shed 2 bases, J shed 3 bases, and the junction held 5 bases outside the gene matches. The length of the CDR3 is 15 residues. CDR3 sequence reads: CASSQSGTGIYEQYF. The CDR3 DNA sequence: TGTGCCAGCAGCCAATCCGGGACAGGGATCTACGAGCAGTACTTC.

CDR3 region: CASSAGQAPFQYF. Written as DNA, the CDR3 is TGTGCCAGCAGCGCGGGACAGGCCCCCTTTCAGTACTTC. The chain links TRBV7-2 to TRBJ2-4; 8 bases align to TRBD1. Germline CDR1 and CDR2: SGHTA and FQGNSA. The length of the CDR3 is 13 residues. V lost 5 bases to trimming and J lost 11 bases; unmatched junction nucleotides: 8.

The V call is TRBV5-1, the J call TRBJ2-2, with D possibly matching TRBD1 (5 bases). V shed 4 bases and J shed 3 bases, with 13 bases lying between them. CDR1 and CDR2 from the germline V gene are SGHRS and YFSETQ. The CDR3 length is 15 residues. The CDR3 reads CASSPIGAYTGELFF. CDR3 DNA: TGCGCCAGCAGCCCAATAGGGGCGTACACCGGGGAGCTGTTTTTT.

CDR3: CASSLGDLGTPLHF. In DNA form, the CDR3 reads TGTGCCAGCAGCTTAGGGGACCTCGGGACACCCCTCCACTTT. This chain connects TRBV7-2 to TRBJ1-6; perhaps TRBD1 as D (5 bases). The CDR3 spans 14 residues. Germline V gene lookup returns CDR1 SGHTA and CDR2 FQGNSA. The germline V and J ends were trimmed by 1 base and 11 bases, with 12 bases remaining between them.

The J gene is TRBJ2-1, the V gene TRBV11-3; 11 bases agree with TRBD2. This CDR3 has 17 residues. The V gene end was trimmed by 2 bases and the J gene end by 4 bases; junction bases not matched to a gene: 7. Germline V gene lookup returns CDR1 SGHNT and CDR2 YENEEA. CDR3 bases: TGTGCCAGCAGCTTAACAAGGACTAGCGGGTTATACAATGAGCAGTTCTTC. Translation gives CASSLTRTSGLYNEQFF.

J is TRBJ2-7 and V is TRBV5-6; no clear D gene. The germline gives CDR1 SGHDT, CDR2 YYEEEE. The CDR3 is 11 residues long. The ends were cut back, 3 bases at V and 5 bases at J, with 6 bases in the middle. CDR3 in DNA: TGTGCCAGCAGCTCCTGGGACGAGCAGTACTTC. Translated, it gives CASSSWDEQYF.

This chain joins TRBV19 and TRBJ2-7; 10 positions match TRBD1. This CDR3 is built from 15 residues. V was pared by 3 bases and J by 2 bases, with 4 bases of the junction left unmatched. Germline values: CDR1 LNHDA, CDR2 SQIVND (reference sequence). The CDR3 spells CASSMSGQGAYEQYF. CDR3 in DNA: TGTGCCAGTAGTATGTCCGGACAGGGGGCCTACGAGCAGTACTTC. The complete variable domain, with remaining parts taken from reference TRBV19 and TRBJ2-7, reads DGGITQSPKYLFRKEGQNVTLSCEQNLNHDAMYWYRQDPGQGLRLIYYSQIVNDFQKGDIAEGYSVSREKKESFPLTVTSAQKNPTAFYLCASSMSGQGAYEQYFGPGTRLTVT.

V gene TRBV19 combines with J gene TRBJ2-7; TRBD1 agrees at 9 bases. The junction had 5 bases not matched to a gene; V was cut back by 6 bases and J by 2 bases. CDR1 LNHDA and CDR2 SQIVND come from the germline V gene (reference sequence). The CDR3 length is 14 residues. In DNA, the CDR3 is TGTGCCAGTAGGGACAGGGGTCACACCTACGAGCAGTACTTC. It yields the protein CASRDRGHTYEQYF. Drawing the rest from reference TRBV19 and TRBJ2-7, the complete variable domain is DGGITQSPKYLFRKEGQNVTLSCEQNLNHDAMYWYRQDPGQGLRLIYYSQIVNDFQKGDIAEGYSVSREKKESFPLTVTSAQKNPTAFYLCASRDRGHTYEQYFGPGTRLTVT.

The chain couples TRBV9 to TRBJ1-5, with 9 nucleotides matching TRBD1. This CDR3 has 14 residues. Trimming cost V 4 bases and J 6 bases; bases outside gene matches: 5. Germline V gene lookup returns CDR1 SGDLS and CDR2 YYNGEE. The CDR3 region is CASSRDRDRQPQHF. In nucleotides, the CDR3 is TGTGCCAGCAGCCGGGACAGGGATCGTCAGCCCCAGCATTTT.

The CDR3 reads CASSNQGVGNQPQHF. The CDR3 bases are TGTGCCAGCAGTAACCAGGGAGTTGGCAATCAGCCCCAGCATTTT. This chain connects TRBV6-5 to TRBJ1-5; D perhaps matches TRBD1 (5 bases). This CDR3 is built from 15 residues. The germline CDR1 and CDR2 sequences are MNHEY and SVGAGI. Trimming stripped 5 bases from V and 2 bases from J, with 13 bases between.

V and J are TRBV7-3 and TRBJ2-3; D gene unclear. The CDR3 has 14 amino acids. Germline loops: CDR1 SGHTA, CDR2 FQGTGA. V was trimmed by 5 bases and J by 5 bases, leaving 14 bases between them. DNA of the CDR3: TGTGCCAGCAGCCTAGGCCCCTTGGGAGATACGCAGTATTTT. It is translated as CASSLGPLGDTQYF.

This clone occurred a few times. The chain is built from TRBV5-6 and TRBJ1-1; tentatively, D is TRBD1 (6 bases). Germline V gene data show CDR1 as SGHDT and CDR2 as YYEEEE. The CDR3 runs to 17 residues. Trimming took off 0 bases at V and 6 bases at J, with 21 bases between the two ends. The CDR3 nucleotides read TGTGCCAGCAGCTTGGATGGGGGGCCTCAGGGGATCGCTGAAGCTTTCTTT. It is translated as CASSLDGGPQGIAEAFF.

The chain joins TRBV15 to TRBJ2-3; unclear D gene. This CDR3 is 16 amino acids long. Germline-derived CDR1 and CDR2 are LNHNV and YYDKDF (reference sequence). Trimming removed 1 base from V and 4 bases from J, with 15 bases in between. CDR3 sequence reads: CATSRGLLAVADTQYF. The CDR3 DNA reads as TGTGCCACCAGCAGAGGTCTTTTGGCGGTGGCAGATACGCAGTATTTT.

J is TRBJ2-1 and V is TRBV5-8; D call uncertain. Trimming removed 3 bases from V and 1 base from J, with 11 bases in between. Germline V gene sequence: CDR1 SGHTS, CDR2 YDEGEE. The CDR3 runs to 15 residues. The CDR3 bases are TGTGCCAGCAGCTCAGAGTCCCGGTCCTACAATGAGCAGTTCTTC. Amino acids: CASSSESRSYNEQFF.

CDR3 sequence reads: CASSPDRLSYGYTF. CDR3 sequence (DNA): TGTGCCAGCAGCCCGGACAGGTTATCTTATGGCTACACCTTC. This sequence joins TRBV5-6 and TRBJ1-2; 7 positions match TRBD1. The ends lost 4 bases at V and 5 bases at J; junction bases unmatched: 8. This CDR3 has 14 residues. Germline CDR1 reads SGHDT; CDR2 reads YYEEEE. The full variable domain, its missing parts supplied by reference TRBV5-6 and TRBJ1-2, is DAGVTQSPTHLIKTRGQQVTLRCSPKSGHDTVSWYQQALGQGPQFIFQYYEEEERQRGNFPDRFSGHQFPNYSSELNVNALLLGDSALYLCASSPDRLSYGYTFGSGTRLTVV.

V usage is TRBV7-9 and J usage is TRBJ1-6, with TRBD1 matching 8 bases. V shed 5 bases and J 6 bases; nucleotides not matched to a gene: 3. This CDR3 spans 14 amino acids. Germline loops: CDR1 SEHNR, CDR2 FQNEAQ (reference sequence). The DNA of the CDR3 is TGTGCCAGCAGCGTGACAGGGGTTAATTCACCCCTCCACTTT. Amino acid sequence: CASSVTGVNSPLHF.

The J gene is TRBJ1-3, the V gene TRBV7-6; D might be TRBD1 (5 bases). V lost 5 bases, J lost 3 bases, and 14 bases lay in between. The CDR3 length is 15 residues. CDR1 SGHVS and CDR2 FNYEAQ come from the germline V gene. The CDR3 sequence is CASSLSQGVGNTIYF. The CDR3 region has the DNA TGTGCCAGCAGCCTAAGTCAAGGGGTTGGAAACACCATATATTTT.

V is TRBV15 and J is TRBJ2-2; TRBD2 matches 11 bases. Germline V gene lookup returns CDR1 LNHNV and CDR2 YYDKDF (reference sequence). This CDR3 is 16 amino acids long. With V trimmed by 2 bases and J by 7 bases, 6 bases remained unmatched. DNA for the CDR3: TGTGCCACCAGCAGACCCCGACTAGCGGGGAACGGGGAGCTGTTTTTT. It encodes CATSRPRLAGNGELFF.

The chain couples TRBV2 to TRBJ1-5; D is undetermined. The CDR3 has 13 amino acids. Germline-derived CDR1 and CDR2 are SNHLY and FYNNEI. Between the trimmed V and J ends, which lost 8 bases and 0 bases, there was a span of 8 bases. The CDR3 is CASREGSNQPQHF. CDR3 nucleotides: TGTGCCAGCCGGGAGGGTAGCAATCAGCCCCAGCATTTT.

The J gene is TRBJ1-4, the V gene TRBV9; D may be TRBD1 (5 bases). The V gene's germline CDR1 is SGDLS and CDR2 YYNGEE. The CDR3 runs to 16 residues. V gave up 3 bases and J gave up 8 bases, with 20 bases separating them. The CDR3: CASSAPTGPEGEKLFF. For the CDR3, the DNA is TGTGCCAGCAGCGCCCCAACAGGTCCTGAAGGGGAAAAACTGTTTTTT.

This clone is a singleton in its sample. The chain recombines TRBV30 with TRBJ1-2, with 8 bases that match TRBD1. Germline V gene data show CDR1 as GTSNPN and CDR2 as SVGIG (reference sequence). J was trimmed by 7 bases and V by 3 bases; bases with no gene match: 7. This CDR3 spans 13 amino acids. The CDR3 region has the DNA TGTGCCTGGAGCCAGGGGGCGGTTTCTGGCTACACCTTC. Translating gives CAWSQGAVSGYTF.

The rearrangement joins TRBV19 to TRBJ2-3; D unclear. With 1 base removed from V and 1 base from J, the gap between germline ends came to 6 bases. Germline V gene lookup returns CDR1 LNHDA and CDR2 SQIVND (reference sequence). CDR3 length: 14 residues. Here the CDR3 reads CASSIGQGTDTQYF. The CDR3 region has the DNA TGTGCCAGTAGTATAGGGCAGGGCACAGATACGCAGTATTTT.

J is TRBJ2-5 and V is TRBV29-1; D possibly uses TRBD1 or TRBD2 (5 bases each). The end of the DNA is better explained by TRBJ2-7, so the J call may be wrong. The length of the CDR3 is 13 residues. CDR1 is SQVTM and CDR2 is ANQGSEA in the germline V gene. The CDR3 protein is CSFTGTANYEQYF. CDR3 coding DNA: TGCAGCTTTACCGGGACGGCGAACTACGAGCAGTACTTC.

Relative to its sample, this clone is medium-sized (0.01 to 0.1%). The rearrangement joins TRBV2 to TRBJ1-1, with 11 bases that match TRBD1. V shed 4 bases, J shed 0 bases, and the junction held 7 bases outside the gene matches. Germline-derived CDR1 and CDR2 are SNHLY and FYNNEI. The CDR3 runs 17 residues. The CDR3 is CASSGDRGKTMNTEAFF. Here the CDR3 DNA reads TGTGCCAGCAGTGGGGACAGGGGGAAGACGATGAACACTGAAGCTTTCTTT.

This clone turned up a few times. The chain recombines TRBV5-5 with TRBJ2-7, with D possibly called TRBD1 or TRBD2 (5 bases each). The V end lost 6 bases, the J end lost 4 bases, and 8 bases lay between the germline ends. The germline CDR1 and CDR2 sequences are SGHKS and YYEKEE (reference sequence). The CDR3 spans 11 residues. In nucleotides, the CDR3 is TGTGCCAGCACGAGGGGATACGAGCAGTACTTC. This codes for CASTRGYEQYF.

CDR3 region: CASSLTGGSGVEAFF. CDR3 sequence (DNA): TGTGCCAGCAGCTTGACAGGGGGCTCGGGTGTTGAAGCTTTCTTT. This chain links TRBV7-9 with TRBJ1-1; the match to TRBD1 covers 10 bases. Germline loops: CDR1 SEHNR, CDR2 FQNEAQ (reference sequence). This CDR3 has 15 amino acids. V dropped 3 bases and J dropped 7; count of bases not matched to a gene: 8.